This T cell receptor (beta chain) derives from a study of resident and recirculating memory T cells in vitiligo. Study as a whole: Each patient gave two lesional and two nonlesional epidermal shave biopsies, plus PBMCs. Findings of the study overall: No unique dominant TCR clone was found in vitiligo lesions.

With respect to this clone: No antigen is known for it.

The V and J ends lost 1 base and 2 bases respectively, with 12 bases between them. The CDR3 covers 15 residues. Per the germline V gene, CDR1 is SGHAT and CDR2 is FQNNGV. The assay was immunoSEQ multiplex PCR, and TCRdb's table has in-frame clones only and misses some. The top ten clones hold just under 5% of a sample with tens of thousands of clones, about 89% of them seen once. The sequenced material came from blood. The receptor's source is a male donor with vitiligo. The chain uses TRBV11-2 and TRBJ2-7; D not certain. The CDR3 DNA reads TGTGCCAGCAGCTTAGGGGCCGGATCTGCCTACGAGCAGTACTTC. Translation: CASSLGAGSAYEQYF.